This T cell receptor beta chain derives from a study of blood T cells in healthy people across ages. Study context: When template switching was applied, about one barcoded beta molecule was captured per two T cells.

Germline lookup yields CDR1 MNHNY and CDR2 SVGAGI (reference sequence). V was clipped by 10 bases and J by 3 bases; unmatched bases: 6. The CDR3 runs to 13 residues. In the case of this clonotype: Antigen unknown.

Combining a sample-barcoded 5' primer with a J-beta primer mix, a second PCR ran for about 7 to 11 cycles. One entry per CDR3 protein, called by TCRdb with MiXCR from the 5' RACE reads. The sample has 750,000 to 850,000 distinct CDR3 sequences; approximately 25% are singletons. Findings and caveats of the study: Roughly linear age-related decline in beta diversity appeared, significant by age about 40. Expanded clonotype changes were possibly confounded by unknown donor CMV status.

These data were also reused for a study on T cells of mothers and their children.

The chain employs TRBV6-6 and TRBJ2-3; TRBD1 matches at 8 bases. This receptor was identified in a boy between 10 and 17 years old in good health. Specimen: blood. The CDR3: CATQGARTDTQYF. Here the CDR3 DNA reads TGTGCCACCCAGGGGGCAAGGACAGATACGCAGTATTTT.